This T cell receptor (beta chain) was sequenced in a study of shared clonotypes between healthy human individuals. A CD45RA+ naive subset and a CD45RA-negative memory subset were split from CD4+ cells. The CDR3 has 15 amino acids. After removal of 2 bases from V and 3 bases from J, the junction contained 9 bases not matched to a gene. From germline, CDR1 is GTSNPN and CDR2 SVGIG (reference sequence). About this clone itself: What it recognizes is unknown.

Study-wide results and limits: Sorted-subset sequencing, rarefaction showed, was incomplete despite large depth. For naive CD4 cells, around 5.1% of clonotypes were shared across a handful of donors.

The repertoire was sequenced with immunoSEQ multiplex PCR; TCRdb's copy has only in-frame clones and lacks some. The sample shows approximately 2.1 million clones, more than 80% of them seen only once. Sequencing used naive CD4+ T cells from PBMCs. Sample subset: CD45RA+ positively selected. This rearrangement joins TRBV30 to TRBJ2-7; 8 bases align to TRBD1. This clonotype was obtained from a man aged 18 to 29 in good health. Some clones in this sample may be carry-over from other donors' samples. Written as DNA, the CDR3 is TGTGCCTGGAGTTTCCGGGACAGGAGAATCTACGAGCAGTACTTC. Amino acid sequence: CAWSFRDRRIYEQYF.